These 3 T cell receptor beta chains share one sample of origin, sequenced in a study of a mutant IDH1 vaccine in newly diagnosed glioma. Noted time point: baseline, week 1 (first vaccination visit). Described treatment: pre-vaccination baseline after standard-of-care therapy. Measured with immunoSEQ multiplex PCR; TCRdb has only the in-frame clones, and not every one. There are fewer than 45,000 clones in the sample; just under 80% occur only once, and less than 9.5% lies in the top ten. Sequencing used PBMCs, obtained from a glioma patient treated with radiotherapy, temozolomide or both. The receptors were sampled from a man in his forties with glioma. Some clones in this sample may be carry-over from other donors' samples.

This clone was counted only a few times. V and J are TRBV5-1 and TRBJ2-2; D is perhaps TRBD1 or TRBD2 (6 bases each). The CDR3 contains 13 residues. Between the trimmed V and J ends, which lost 4 bases and 6 bases, there was a span of 10 bases. The germline V gene encodes CDR1 SGHRS and CDR2 YFSETQ. The CDR3 region has the DNA TGCGCCAGCAGCGAGGGGGGCGCCGGGGAGCTGTTTTTT. Protein sequence: CASSEGGAGELFF.

V and J are TRBV6-1 and TRBJ1-5, with unresolved D. In germline, CDR1 is MNHNS, CDR2 SASEGT. Trimming left V 7 bases short and J 7 bases short, with 20 bases between. The CDR3 covers 15 residues. Here the CDR3 reads CASTPWDGVGQPQHF. DNA for the CDR3: TGTGCCAGCACTCCCTGGGATGGGGTCGGACAGCCCCAGCATTTT.

The rearrangement uses TRBV28 and TRBJ1-5; 8 bases line up with TRBD1. V was pared by 5 bases and J by 4 bases, with 10 bases of the junction left unmatched. Germline lookup yields CDR1 MDHEN and CDR2 SYDVKM. This CDR3 is 16 amino acids long. The CDR3 region has the DNA TGTGCCAGCAGTCCCGACAGGGGACCAAGAAATCAGCCCCAGCATTTT. Translated, it gives CASSPDRGPRNQPQHF.